This note documents a single TCR beta chain sequence. The antigen is unknown. This specimen belongs to a study of blood T cells in healthy people across ages. General study findings and limits: Expanded clonotype shifts may have been confounded, as the donors had an unknown CMV status.

It was with a sample-barcoded 5' primer and a J-beta primer mix that a second PCR of about 7 to 12 cycles was run. Each sample yielded at least 3 million CDR3-containing paired-end reads. TCRdb fed the 5' RACE reads into MiXCR, producing one record per CDR3 protein. This sample yields some 1,800,000 distinct CDR3 sequences, of which 30% to 40% are seen a single time; about 21% belongs to the top ten. Caucasian, healthy and from Russia, the donors were aged between about 6 and 90. The sample was blood. The receptor comes from a human donor in good health.

CDR3 loop: CASSGTGLAYSKETQYF. CDR3 coding DNA: TGTGCCAGCAGCGGTACGGGACTAGCTTATTCAAAGGAGACCCAGTACTTC. The V and J genes are TRBV2 and TRBJ2-5; 9 bases are shared with TRBD2. CDR3 size: 17 residues. Germline V gene data show CDR1 as SNHLY and CDR2 as FYNNEI. V was clipped by 6 bases and J by 5 bases; unmatched bases: 16.